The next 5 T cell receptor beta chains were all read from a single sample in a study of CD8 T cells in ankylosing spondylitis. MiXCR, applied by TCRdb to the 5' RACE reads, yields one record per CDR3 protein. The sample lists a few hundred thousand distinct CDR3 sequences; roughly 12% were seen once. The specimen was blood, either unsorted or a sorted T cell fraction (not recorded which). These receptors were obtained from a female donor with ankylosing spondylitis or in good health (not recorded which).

The CDR3 is CAILGVGLSEQYF. The CDR3 coding sequence is TGTGCCATCCTTGGGGTGGGCTTAAGCGAGCAGTACTTC. The rearrangement joins TRBV10-3 to TRBJ2-7; D gene ambiguous. V was cut by 8 bases and J by 6 bases, with 17 bases left in between. Germline V gives CDR1 ENHRY, CDR2 SYGVKD. This CDR3 region has 13 residues.

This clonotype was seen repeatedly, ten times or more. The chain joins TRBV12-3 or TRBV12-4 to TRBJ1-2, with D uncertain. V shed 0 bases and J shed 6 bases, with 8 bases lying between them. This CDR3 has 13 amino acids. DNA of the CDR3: TGTGCCAGCAGTTTAGCGGGCGGAAATGGCTACACCTTC. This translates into CASSLAGGNGYTF.

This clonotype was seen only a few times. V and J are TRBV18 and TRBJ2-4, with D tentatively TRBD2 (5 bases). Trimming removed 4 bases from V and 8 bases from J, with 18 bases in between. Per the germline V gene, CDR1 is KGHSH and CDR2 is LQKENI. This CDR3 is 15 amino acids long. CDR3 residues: CASSLIVSGLDIQYF. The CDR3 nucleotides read TGTGCCAGCTCACTAATCGTTTCGGGATTGGACATTCAGTACTTC.

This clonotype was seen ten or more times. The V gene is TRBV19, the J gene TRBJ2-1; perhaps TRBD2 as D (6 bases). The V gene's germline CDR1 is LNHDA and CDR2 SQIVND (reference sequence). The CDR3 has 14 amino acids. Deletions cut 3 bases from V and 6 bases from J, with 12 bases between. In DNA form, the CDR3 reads TGTGCCAGTAGTATTGGCAGGGAGGCCAATGAGCAGTTCTTC. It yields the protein CASSIGREANEQFF.

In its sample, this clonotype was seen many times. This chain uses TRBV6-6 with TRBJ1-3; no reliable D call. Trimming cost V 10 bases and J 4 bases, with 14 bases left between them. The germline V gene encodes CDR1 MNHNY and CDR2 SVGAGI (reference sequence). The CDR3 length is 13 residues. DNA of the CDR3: TGTGCCACCACGGCCGCAGGAGGAAACACCATATATTTT. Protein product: CATTAAGGNTIYF.